This TCR beta chain derives from a study of blood T cell repertoires in COVID-19. About the study: Italy, Spain and the United States were the sources of the convalescent and acute COVID-19 samples. In each case, the material was cDNA or gDNA derived from T cells, B-cell-depleted T cells, or PBMCs.

Per the original data handling: Nucleated cell counts were estimated from reference gene primer amplification. Profiled with immunoSEQ multiplex PCR; TCRdb holds only in-frame clones, not every one. V and J calls and clone size come straight from that table; D and trimming were deduced from the DNA. This table holds around 140,000 clones, approximately 90% found once. The CDR3 totals 15 residues. The V end lost 5 bases, the J end lost 4 bases, and 15 bases lay between the germline ends. Germline-derived CDR1 and CDR2 are MDHEN and SYDVKM. The recovered donors of Cohort 3 showed two negative PCRs, clearance, or symptom resolution.

The sequencing input was PBMCs or T cells enriched from blood (not recorded which). The V gene is TRBV28, the J gene TRBJ1-3; D is unresolved. The TCR originated in a middle-aged man who had recovered from COVID-19. CDR3 amino acids: CASSIPTGAGNTIYF. CDR3 DNA: TGTGCCAGCAGTATCCCGACGGGTGCAGGAAACACCATATATTTT.